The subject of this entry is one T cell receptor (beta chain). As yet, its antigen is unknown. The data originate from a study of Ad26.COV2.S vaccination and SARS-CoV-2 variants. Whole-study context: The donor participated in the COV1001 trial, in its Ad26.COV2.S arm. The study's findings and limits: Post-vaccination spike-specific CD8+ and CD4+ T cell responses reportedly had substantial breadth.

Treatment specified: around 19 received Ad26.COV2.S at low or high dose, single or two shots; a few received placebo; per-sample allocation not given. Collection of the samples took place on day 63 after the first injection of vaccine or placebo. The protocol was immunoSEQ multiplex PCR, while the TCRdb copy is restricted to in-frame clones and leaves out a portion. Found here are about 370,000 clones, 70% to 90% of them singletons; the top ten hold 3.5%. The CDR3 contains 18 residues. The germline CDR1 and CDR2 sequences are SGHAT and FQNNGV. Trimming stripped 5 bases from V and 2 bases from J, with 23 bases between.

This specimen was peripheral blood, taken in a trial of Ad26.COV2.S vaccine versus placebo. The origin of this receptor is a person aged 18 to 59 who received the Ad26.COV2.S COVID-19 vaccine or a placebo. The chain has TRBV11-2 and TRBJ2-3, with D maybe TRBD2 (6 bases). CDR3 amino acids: CASSVLRVSGLSTDTQYF. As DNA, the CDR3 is TGTGCCAGCAGCGTCCTAAGAGTTTCGGGACTGTCCACAGATACGCAGTATTTT.